This T cell receptor beta chain was retrieved from a study of blood T cell repertoires in COVID-19 (TCRdb year 2020). About the study as a whole: Samples covering the acute and convalescent phases of COVID-19 were provided by collaborators in the United States, Italy and Spain. Nearly every sample came with metadata listing a de-identified subject ID, COVID-19 status, age in years and sex. The repertoires were made available in a free public database intended to serve as a resource for research on the immune response to SARS-CoV-2. The samples were drawn from the first 160 participants of the ongoing ImmuneRACE study and from 1,254 subjects provided by 6 global collaborators. Where available, HLA class I and class II types were obtained from metadata supplied by the sample provider rather than from assay-based typing. The material from the prospective study consisted of cDNA or gDNA derived from T cells, B-cell-depleted T cells, or PBMCs. Subjects who had been exposed to COVID-19, were actively infected with it, or had recovered from it provided the deeply sampled blood TCRbeta repertoires that made up the dataset.

The table lists this clone with a few counts. Its antigen is not yet known. No qualities accompany the bases; no much larger clone lies one base away. Collaborating institutions collected whole blood in K2EDTA tubes following their own protocols. For TCRbeta analysis, collaborator samples were shipped as frozen whole blood, as isolated PBMCs, or as DNA extracted from either sample type. Points the paper makes about the study in general: How much clinical and demographic metadata was included differed by source and by participant, and the metadata was provided uncurated.

The immunoSEQ Assay, a bias-controlled multiplex PCR, was used to amplify TCRbeta CDR3 regions from genomic DNA. The published analysis was carried out like this. Within the assay, amplification of reference gene primers was used to estimate how many nucleated cells each sample contained. To quantify the absolute abundance of each unique TCRbeta CDR3 rearrangement, sequence reads were collapsed and filtered. For each sample, productive Simpson clonality was calculated as the square root of Simpson's diversity index across productive rearrangements. Not all clones reach the TCRdb copy of this immuneACCESS table, which keeps in-frame sequences only. Checked studies attribute under half of the gap to unresolved V genes and leave the rest unexplained. That table supplies the V and J calls and clone size; D and trimming were determined from the DNA. In all, the sample holds approximately 72,000 clones, and approximately 89% of those were seen once. The ten largest make up approximately 35% of the sample.

Looking up the germline V gene yields CDR1 KGHDR and CDR2 SFDVKD. V is cut back by 3 bases and J by 4 bases, with 3 bases in the junction unmatched. The CDR3 covers 16 residues, taking in both the cysteine and the phenylalanine. The entry retains the CDR3 DNA only, 48 bases that are in frame from base 1. This receptor was obtained from an elderly woman with active or convalescent COVID-19. The sample consisted of peripheral blood. The chain links TRBV24-1 with TRBJ2-2, with 11 central nucleotides matching TRBD1. CDR3 loop: CATSDPGTGGTGELFF. DNA sequence: TGTGCCACCAGTGATCCCGGGACAGGGGGCACCGGGGAGCTGTTTTTT.